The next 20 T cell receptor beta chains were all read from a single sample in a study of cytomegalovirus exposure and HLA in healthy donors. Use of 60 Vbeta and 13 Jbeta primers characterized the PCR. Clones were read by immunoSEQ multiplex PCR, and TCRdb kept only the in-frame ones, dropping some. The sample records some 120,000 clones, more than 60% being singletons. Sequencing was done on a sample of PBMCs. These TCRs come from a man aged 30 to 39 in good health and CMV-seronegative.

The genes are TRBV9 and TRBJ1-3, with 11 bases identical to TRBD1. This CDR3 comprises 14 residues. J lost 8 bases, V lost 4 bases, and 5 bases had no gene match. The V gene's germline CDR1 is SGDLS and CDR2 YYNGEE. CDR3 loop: CASSFSGQGDTIYF. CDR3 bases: TGTGCCAGCAGCTTCTCGGGACAGGGGGACACCATATATTTT.

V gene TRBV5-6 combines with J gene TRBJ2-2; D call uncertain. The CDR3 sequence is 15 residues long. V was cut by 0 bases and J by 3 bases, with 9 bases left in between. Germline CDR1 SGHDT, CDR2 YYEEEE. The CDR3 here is CASSLALRYTGELFF. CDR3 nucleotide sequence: TGTGCCAGCAGCTTGGCATTGAGGTACACCGGGGAGCTGTTTTTT.

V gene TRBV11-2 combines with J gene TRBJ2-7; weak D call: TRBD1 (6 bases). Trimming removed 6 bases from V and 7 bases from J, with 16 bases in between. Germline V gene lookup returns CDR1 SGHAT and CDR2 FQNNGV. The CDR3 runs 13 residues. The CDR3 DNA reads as TGTGCCAGCAGACATACAGGGACGGGGGAGCAGTACTTC. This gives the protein CASRHTGTGEQYF.

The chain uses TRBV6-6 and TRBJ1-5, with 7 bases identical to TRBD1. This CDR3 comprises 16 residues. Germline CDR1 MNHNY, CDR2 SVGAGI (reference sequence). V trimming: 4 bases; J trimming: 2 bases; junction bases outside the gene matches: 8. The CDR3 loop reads CASSFAQGRGNQPQHF. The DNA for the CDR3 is TGTGCCAGCAGTTTCGCACAGGGGAGAGGCAATCAGCCCCAGCATTTT.

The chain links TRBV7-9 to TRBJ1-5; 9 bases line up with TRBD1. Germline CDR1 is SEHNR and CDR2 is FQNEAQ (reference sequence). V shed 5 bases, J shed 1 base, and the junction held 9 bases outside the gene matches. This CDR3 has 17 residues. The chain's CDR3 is CASSRWTGDLSNQPQHF. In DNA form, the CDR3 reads TGTGCCAGCAGCCGGTGGACAGGGGACCTCAGCAATCAGCCCCAGCATTTT.

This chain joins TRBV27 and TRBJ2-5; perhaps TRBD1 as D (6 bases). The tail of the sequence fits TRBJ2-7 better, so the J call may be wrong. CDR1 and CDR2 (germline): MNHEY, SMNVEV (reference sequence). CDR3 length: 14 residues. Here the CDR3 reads CASSLRQGNYEQYF. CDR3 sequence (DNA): TGTGCCAGCAGTTTACGGCAGGGGAACTACGAGCAGTACTTC.

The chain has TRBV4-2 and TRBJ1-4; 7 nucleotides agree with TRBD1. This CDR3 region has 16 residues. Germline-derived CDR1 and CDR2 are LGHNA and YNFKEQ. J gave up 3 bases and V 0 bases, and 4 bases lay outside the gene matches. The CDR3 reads CASSQDIQGSNEKLFF. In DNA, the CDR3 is TGTGCCAGCAGCCAAGACATACAGGGGTCTAATGAAAAACTGTTTTTT.

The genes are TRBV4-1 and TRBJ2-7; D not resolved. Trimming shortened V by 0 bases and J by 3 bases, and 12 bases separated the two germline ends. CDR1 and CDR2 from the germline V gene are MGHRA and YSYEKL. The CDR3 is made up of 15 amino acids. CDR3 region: CASSQEIAKSYEQYF. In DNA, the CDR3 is TGCGCCAGCAGCCAAGAAATTGCTAAGAGCTACGAGCAGTACTTC.

CDR3 residues: CASRQQGGVWGYTF. CDR3 in DNA: TGTGCCAGCAGACAGCAGGGAGGAGTTTGGGGCTACACCTTC. The V call is TRBV5-8, the J call TRBJ1-2; a possible D gene is TRBD1 (5 bases). Per the germline V gene, CDR1 is SGHTS and CDR2 is YDEGEE. This CDR3 spans 14 amino acids. V lost 5 bases and J 8 bases, leaving 19 bases between the germline ends.

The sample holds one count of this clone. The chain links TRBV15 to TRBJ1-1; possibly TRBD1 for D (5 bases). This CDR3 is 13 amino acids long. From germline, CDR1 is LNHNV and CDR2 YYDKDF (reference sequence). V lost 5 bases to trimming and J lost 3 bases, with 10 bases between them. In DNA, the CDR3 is TGTGCCACCAGCGTCAGGGTTTACACTGAAGCTTTCTTT. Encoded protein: CATSVRVYTEAFF. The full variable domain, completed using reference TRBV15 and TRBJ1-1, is DAMVIQNPRYQVTQFGKPVTLSCSQTLNHNVMYWYQQKSSQAPKLLFHYYDKDFNNEADTPDNFQSRRPNTSFCFLDIRSPGLGDTAMYLCATSVRVYTEAFFGQGTRLTVV.

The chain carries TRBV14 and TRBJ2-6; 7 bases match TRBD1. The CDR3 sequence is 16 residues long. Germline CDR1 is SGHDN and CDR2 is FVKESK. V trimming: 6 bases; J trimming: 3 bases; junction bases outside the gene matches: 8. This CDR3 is CASSSRGGFGANVLTF. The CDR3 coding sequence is TGTGCCAGCAGTTCTCGAGGGGGCTTTGGGGCCAACGTCCTGACTTTC. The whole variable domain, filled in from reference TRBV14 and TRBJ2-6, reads EAGVTQFPSHSVIEKGQTVTLRCDPISGHDNLYWYRRVMGKEIKFLLHFVKESKQDESGMPNNRFLAERTGGTYSTLKVQPAELEDSGVYFCASSSRGGFGANVLTFGAGSRLTVL.

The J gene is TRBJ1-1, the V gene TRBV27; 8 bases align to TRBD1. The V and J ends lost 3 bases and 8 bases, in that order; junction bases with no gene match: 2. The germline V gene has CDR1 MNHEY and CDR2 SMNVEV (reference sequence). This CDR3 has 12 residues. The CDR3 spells CASSFDRGEAFF. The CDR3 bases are TGTGCCAGCAGTTTCGACAGGGGAGAAGCTTTCTTT.

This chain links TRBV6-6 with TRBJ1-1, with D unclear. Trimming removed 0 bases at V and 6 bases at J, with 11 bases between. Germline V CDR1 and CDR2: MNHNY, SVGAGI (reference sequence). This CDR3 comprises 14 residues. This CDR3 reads CASSYSSGYSEAFF. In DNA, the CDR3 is TGTGCCAGCAGTTACTCGAGCGGATACTCTGAAGCTTTCTTT.

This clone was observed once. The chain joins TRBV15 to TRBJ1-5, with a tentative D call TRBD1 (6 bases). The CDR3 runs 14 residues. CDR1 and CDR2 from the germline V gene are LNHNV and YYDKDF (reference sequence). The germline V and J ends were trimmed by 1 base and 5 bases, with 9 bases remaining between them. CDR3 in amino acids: CATSRGSGDQPQHF. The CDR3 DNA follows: TGTGCCACCAGCAGAGGGTCAGGGGATCAGCCCCAGCATTTT.

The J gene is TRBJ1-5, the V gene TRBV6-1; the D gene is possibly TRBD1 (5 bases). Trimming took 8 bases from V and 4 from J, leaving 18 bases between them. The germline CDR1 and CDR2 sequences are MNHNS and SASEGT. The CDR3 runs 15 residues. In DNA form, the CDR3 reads TGTGCCAGCTGGGGGGAACGGAGGAAGAATCAGCCCCAGCATTTT. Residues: CASWGERRKNQPQHF.

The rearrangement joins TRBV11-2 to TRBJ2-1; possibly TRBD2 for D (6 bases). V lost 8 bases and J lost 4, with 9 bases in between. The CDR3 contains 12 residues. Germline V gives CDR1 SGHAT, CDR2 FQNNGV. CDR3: CASGGAYNEQFF. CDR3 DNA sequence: TGTGCCAGCGGAGGGGCTTACAATGAGCAGTTCTTC.

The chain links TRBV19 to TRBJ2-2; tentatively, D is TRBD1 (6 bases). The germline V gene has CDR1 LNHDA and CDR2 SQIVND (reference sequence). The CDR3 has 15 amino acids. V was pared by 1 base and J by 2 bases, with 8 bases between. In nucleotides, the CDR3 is TGTGCCAGTAGTATAGGACAGGTCAACACCGGGGAGCTGTTTTTT. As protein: CASSIGQVNTGELFF.

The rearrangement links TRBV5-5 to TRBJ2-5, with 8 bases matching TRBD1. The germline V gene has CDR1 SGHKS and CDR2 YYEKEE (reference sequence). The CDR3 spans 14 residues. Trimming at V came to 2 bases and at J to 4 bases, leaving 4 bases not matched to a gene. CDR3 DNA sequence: TGTGCCAGCAGCTTCTCGGACAGGGCAGAGACCCAGTACTTC. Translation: CASSFSDRAETQYF.

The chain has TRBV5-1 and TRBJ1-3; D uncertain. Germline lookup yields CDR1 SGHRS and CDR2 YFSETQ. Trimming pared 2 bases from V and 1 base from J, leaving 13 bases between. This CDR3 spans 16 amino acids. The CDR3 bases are TGCGCCAGCAGCTTTTATGGGAGAAGGTCTGGAAACACCATATATTTT. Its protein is CASSFYGRRSGNTIYF.

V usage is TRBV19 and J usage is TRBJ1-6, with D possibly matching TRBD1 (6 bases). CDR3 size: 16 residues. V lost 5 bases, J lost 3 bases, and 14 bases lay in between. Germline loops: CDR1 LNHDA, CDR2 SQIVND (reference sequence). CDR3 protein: CASSSPRTDYNSPLHF. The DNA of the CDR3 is TGTGCCAGTAGTTCCCCGCGGACAGACTATAATTCACCCCTCCACTTT.